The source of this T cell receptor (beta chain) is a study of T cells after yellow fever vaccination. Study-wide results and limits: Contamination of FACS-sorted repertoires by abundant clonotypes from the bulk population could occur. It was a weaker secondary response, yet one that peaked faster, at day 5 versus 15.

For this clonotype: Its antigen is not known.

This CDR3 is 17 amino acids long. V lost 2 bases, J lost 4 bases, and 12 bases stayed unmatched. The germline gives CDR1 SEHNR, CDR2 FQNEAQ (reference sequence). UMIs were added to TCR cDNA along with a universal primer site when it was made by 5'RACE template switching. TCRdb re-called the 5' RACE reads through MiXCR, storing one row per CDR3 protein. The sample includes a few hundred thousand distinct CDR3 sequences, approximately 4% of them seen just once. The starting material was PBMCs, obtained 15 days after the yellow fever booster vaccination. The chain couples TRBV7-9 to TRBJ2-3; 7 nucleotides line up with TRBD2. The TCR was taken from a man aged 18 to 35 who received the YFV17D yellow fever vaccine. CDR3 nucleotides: TGTGCCAGCAGCTTACTAGCGGCCCATAGGAATCCAGATACGCAGTATTTT. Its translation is CASSLLAAHRNPDTQYF.